Listed here are 20 T cell receptor beta chains from one sample, sequenced in a study of type 1 regulatory T cells. TCRdb processed the reads anew with MiXCR; each CDR3 protein has one entry. The sample consists of about 68,000 distinct CDR3 sequences, about 60% of them appearing once. What these receptors recognize is not known. Sequenced sample: cultured T cells, either the whole culture or a sorted T cell fraction (not recorded which). Stated subset: Tr1-enriched cell product generated in vitro against host alloantigens. The receptors originated from a human donor in good health.

The rearrangement links TRBV2 to TRBJ2-1; 9 bases agree with TRBD2. Germline trimming cut 7 bases from V and 4 bases from J; bases unmatched to any gene: 5. Germline CDR1 and CDR2: SNHLY and FYNNEI. CDR3 length: 14 amino acids. CDR3 DNA sequence: TGTGCCAGCAACCCCCTAGCGGGGTACAATGAGCAGTTCTTC. This translates into CASNPLAGYNEQFF.

The rearrangement joins TRBV3-1 to TRBJ2-7; 10 bases are a match to TRBD2. From germline, CDR1 is LGHDT and CDR2 YNNKEL (reference sequence). The CDR3 has 17 residues. J lost 5 bases, V lost 0 bases, and 10 bases had no gene match. The CDR3 loop is CASSQENLAGVPHEQYF. For the CDR3, the DNA is TGTGCCAGCAGCCAAGAGAACCTAGCGGGAGTTCCCCACGAGCAGTACTTC.

The J gene is TRBJ2-2, the V gene TRBV12-3 or TRBV12-4; tentative D call: TRBD2 (7 bases). This CDR3 contains 17 residues. Trimming took off 6 bases at V and 5 bases at J, with 22 bases between the two ends. CDR3 bases: TGTGCCAGCAGCAACCTCAGGGGCGGGAGTGGGACCGGGGAGCTGTTTTTT. Residues: CASSNLRGGSGTGELFF.

The V call is TRBV6-1, the J call TRBJ1-4; no clear D. The V and J ends lost 4 bases and 7 bases respectively, with 13 bases between them. This CDR3 is 14 amino acids long. The germline V gene encodes CDR1 MNHNS and CDR2 SASEGT. CDR3 bases: TGTGCCAGCAGTGTGGGAGTCTTTGCTGAAAAACTGTTTTTT. As protein: CASSVGVFAEKLFF.

This clonotype was seen only a few times. The chain employs TRBV20-1 and TRBJ2-5; D might be TRBD1 (5 bases). Germline V lookup: CDR1 DFQATT, CDR2 SNEGSKA (reference sequence). Between the trimmed V and J ends, which lost 5 bases and 1 base, there was a span of 14 bases. CDR3 length equals 14 residues. CDR3 nucleotide sequence: TGCAGTGCTCTAATTGCAGGGTTCCAAGAGACCCAGTACTTC. Protein product: CSALIAGFQETQYF.

The V and J genes are TRBV20-1 and TRBJ2-7; either TRBD1 or TRBD2 may fit D (5 bases each). The germline CDR1 and CDR2 sequences are DFQATT and SNEGSKA (reference sequence). Trimming pared 6 bases from V and 5 bases from J, leaving 23 bases between. CDR3 size: 15 residues. The CDR3 DNA reads TGCAGTGCCGGGGCCCCAACTAGTAGTATCGACGAGCAGTACTTC. Protein: CSAGAPTSSIDEQYF.

This clonotype was observed a few times. The chain has TRBV20-1 and TRBJ2-3; 7 positions match TRBD2. The trim removed 6 bases at V and 2 bases at J, leaving 5 bases unmatched. CDR3 size: 13 residues. The germline V gene has CDR1 DFQATT and CDR2 SNEGSKA (reference sequence). The DNA for the CDR3 is TGCAGTGCCCCGGCGGGGGTCACAGATACGCAGTATTTT. Translated: CSAPAGVTDTQYF.

This chain uses TRBV5-1 with TRBJ1-1; D remains ambiguous. Per the germline V gene, CDR1 is SGHRS and CDR2 is YFSETQ. CDR3 length: 14 amino acids. V lost 0 bases to trimming and J lost 1 base, with 7 bases between them. CDR3 DNA: TGCGCCAGCAGCTTGGAAACACGGAACACTGAAGCTTTCTTT. Protein product: CASSLETRNTEAFF.

This CDR3 is CASFIAGTLEAFF. The CDR3 coding sequence is TGTGCCAGCTTTATCGCCGGGACCCTTGAAGCTTTCTTT. The V and J genes are TRBV2 and TRBJ1-1; a possible D gene is TRBD1 (5 bases). This CDR3 is 13 amino acids long. Trimming cost V 8 bases and J 7 bases, with 17 bases left between them. In germline, CDR1 is SNHLY, CDR2 FYNNEI. The full variable domain, rest sourced from reference TRBV2 and TRBJ1-1, is EPEVTQTPSHQVTQMGQEVILRCVPISNHLYFYWYRQILGQKVEFLVSFYNNEISEKSEIFDDQFSVERPDGSNFTLKIRSTKLEDSAMYFCASFIAGTLEAFFGQGTRLTVV.

This chain joins TRBV11-2 and TRBJ2-3; D gene uncertain. Germline V lookup: CDR1 SGHAT, CDR2 FQNNGV. The CDR3 is made up of 14 amino acids. Trimming left V 0 bases short and J 3 bases short, with 7 bases between. CDR3 in DNA: TGTGCCAGCAGCTTAGATGGGTTAACAGATACGCAGTATTTT. Its protein is CASSLDGLTDTQYF.

The J gene is TRBJ2-7, the V gene TRBV18; unclear D gene. The CDR3 contains 16 residues. Germline loops: CDR1 KGHSH, CDR2 LQKENI. The ends were cut back, 1 base at V and 0 bases at J, with 13 bases in the middle. The CDR3 region is CASSPLMAGSSYEQYF. As DNA, the CDR3 is TGTGCCAGCTCACCACTAATGGCAGGCAGCTCCTACGAGCAGTACTTC.

This chain joins TRBV10-3 and TRBJ2-7, with 9 bases matching TRBD2. Germline trimming cut 3 bases from V and 6 bases from J; bases unmatched to any gene: 6. The CDR3 is 14 residues long. CDR1 ENHRY and CDR2 SYGVKD come from the germline V gene. The chain's CDR3 is CAISDRAGGSEQYF. The CDR3 DNA sequence: TGTGCCATCAGTGATCGAGCGGGAGGCTCCGAGCAGTACTTC.

The genes are TRBV19 and TRBJ1-2; TRBD1 is a possible D gene (6 bases). Germline V gene data show CDR1 as LNHDA and CDR2 as SQIVND (reference sequence). Trimming shortened V by 7 bases and J by 0 bases, and 24 bases separated the two germline ends. The CDR3 sequence is 18 residues long. The CDR3 sequence is CASTPDHRAAWTNYGYTF. The CDR3 DNA is TGTGCCAGTACCCCAGATCACAGGGCTGCTTGGACTAACTATGGCTACACCTTC.

The rearrangement uses TRBV23-1 and TRBJ1-5; D gene uncertain. TRBV23-1 is an ORF for which the function is uncertain. The CDR3 is 18 amino acids. The V end was cut by 0 bases, the J end by 7 bases, with 22 bases between. The chain's CDR3 is CASSQSRWSGYPRQPQHF. The CDR3 coding sequence is TGCGCCAGCAGTCAATCTCGGTGGAGCGGATACCCCAGACAGCCCCAGCATTTT.

This chain uses TRBV11-2 with TRBJ1-4, with D hard to call. In germline, CDR1 is SGHAT, CDR2 FQNNGV. This CDR3 is built from 11 residues. The V end was cut by 5 bases, the J end by 8 bases, with 6 bases between. CDR3 sequence reads: CASSGGEKLFF. The CDR3 nucleotides read TGTGCCAGCAGCGGAGGGGAAAAACTGTTTTTT.

The chain's CDR3 is CASSLQGLAEAFF. CDR3 DNA: TGTGCCAGCAGTTTACAGGGGCTTGCTGAAGCTTTCTTT. J is TRBJ1-1 and V is TRBV12-3 or TRBV12-4, with a possible D match to TRBD1 (6 bases). The V gene lost 2 bases and the J gene lost 6 bases, with 10 bases spanning the gap. The CDR3 consists of 13 residues.

This clonotype was detected only a few times. The chain combines TRBV6-1 with TRBJ2-2; no clear D gene. The CDR3 runs 14 residues. The germline V gene encodes CDR1 MNHNS and CDR2 SASEGT. Trimming cost V 3 bases and J 3 bases, with 8 bases left between them. This CDR3 reads CASSDRRDTGELFF. In DNA, the CDR3 is TGTGCCAGCAGTGACCGTAGGGACACCGGGGAGCTGTTTTTT.

V usage is TRBV5-1 and J usage is TRBJ2-5; D ambiguous. The CDR3 spans 13 residues. CDR1 and CDR2 from the germline V gene are SGHRS and YFSETQ. Trimming took off 4 bases at V and 0 bases at J, with 7 bases between the two ends. CDR3 DNA: TGCGCCAGCAGCCGCCCGCACCAAGAGACCCAGTACTTC. Its translation: CASSRPHQETQYF. Full variable domain (remainder filled in from reference TRBV5-1 and TRBJ2-5): KAGVTQTPRYLIKTRGQQVTLSCSPISGHRSVSWYQQTPGQGLQFLFEYFSETQRNKGNFPGRFSGRQFSNSRSEMNVSTLELGDSALYLCASSRPHQETQYFGPGTRLLVL.

The chain joins TRBV7-2 to TRBJ1-2; TRBD1 aligns across 8 bases. CDR3 length: 15 amino acids. Germline lookup yields CDR1 SGHTA and CDR2 FQGNSA. J lost 4 bases, V lost 5 bases, and 9 bases had no gene match. As DNA, the CDR3 is TGTGCCAGCAGCCAGACAGGGGCCATCCTCTATGGCTACACCTTC. This encodes CASSQTGAILYGYTF.

This chain connects TRBV2 to TRBJ2-1; TRBD2 is a possible D gene (5 bases). Trimming left V 2 bases short and J 9 bases short, with 14 bases between. Germline CDR1 reads SNHLY; CDR2 reads FYNNEI. This CDR3 is built from 14 residues. CDR3 DNA: TGTGCCAGCAGTGAATATGGGAGCTTTAGTGAGCAGTTCTTC. Translating gives CASSEYGSFSEQFF.